This T cell receptor (beta chain) was identified in a study of T cell repertoires in ileal Crohn's disease. Overall study: All patients had surgery for stricturing (61%) or penetrating (around 40%) disease. The study, taken as a whole, reports: All patients with clonality above 26.8% had endoscopic recurrence. Within the first postoperative year, endoscopy came at median about 6.9 months.

In this sample, this clone turned up once. The antigen is undetermined. This sample's time point: neoterminal ileum biopsy at postoperative endoscopy, about 6 months after surgery. In germline, CDR1 is SQVTM, CDR2 ANQGSEA. V shed 7 bases, J shed 8 bases, and the junction held 8 bases outside the gene matches. This CDR3 has 12 amino acids. Profiled with immunoSEQ multiplex PCR; TCRdb holds only in-frame clones, not every one. The sample comprises over 8,500 clones, more than 60% of which are singletons, and 14% rests with the top ten. This clonotype was obtained from an adult with Crohn's disease. The chain uses TRBV29-1 and TRBJ2-1; TRBD2 agrees at 7 bases. Specimen: ileal tissue. The CDR3 loop is CSGGGPGDEQFF. CDR3 DNA: TGCAGCGGCGGGGGACCCGGGGATGAGCAGTTCTTC.